This paragraph reports one T cell receptor (beta chain). Researchers took RNA transcripts and amplified the TCR beta CDR3 regions from them. In the first-round RT-PCR of the TCR CDR3, the HTBI primer set was used. TCRdb reprocessed the multiplex PCR reads via MiXCR and lists one record per CDR3 protein. The table records roughly 500,000 distinct CDR3 sequences, 35% to 50% of them present only once. These data are taken from a study of T cells in Graves' hyperthyroidism and ophthalmopathy. Germline assignment: CDR1 KGHDR and CDR2 SFDVKD. The V end was cut by 4 bases, the J end by 8 bases, with 17 bases between. CDR3 size: 15 residues.

V is TRBV24-1 and J is TRBJ2-1; possible D gene TRBD1, 6 bases. Sample: peripheral blood or thyroid tissue (not recorded which). The sequence came from an adult woman with Graves' disease, either hyperthyroidism or ophthalmopathy (not recorded which). CDR3 sequence (DNA): TGTGCCACCAGTGACTTCTCCGACAGGCTCTATGAGCAGTTCTTC. Translated: CATSDFSDRLYEQFF.